This TCR beta chain was captured by sequencing in a study of cytomegalovirus exposure and HLA in healthy donors. V trimming: 3 bases; J trimming: 5 bases; junction bases outside the gene matches: 19. The CDR3 runs to 19 residues. In germline, CDR1 is SGHNT, CDR2 YYREEE (reference sequence). PCR used 60 Vbeta primers and 13 Jbeta primers. Some clones are missing from TCRdb's copy, which holds only in-frame ones; the method was immunoSEQ multiplex PCR. The table records approximately 110,000 clones, around four fifths of them present only once. The receptor was derived from a woman aged 35 to 49 in good health and CMV-seropositive. The chain combines TRBV5-4 with TRBJ2-5; TRBD2 aligns across 10 bases. Specimen: PBMCs. The CDR3 loop reads CASSSLNPPWLAGDETQYF. Here the CDR3 DNA reads TGTGCCAGCAGCTCGCTAAATCCTCCCTGGCTAGCGGGAGATGAGACCCAGTACTTC.